Below are 8 T cell receptor beta chains sequenced from a single sample in a study of beta chain features in type 1 diabetes. The study's findings and limits: Shorter TCRB CDR3s, moderately but significantly so, were found in Type 1 diabetes patients in all four CD4+ subsets.

Their cognate antigens are unknown. Expressed TCRB transcripts were sequenced because the entire RNA isolate underwent reverse transcription. Profiled with immunoSEQ multiplex PCR; TCRdb holds only in-frame clones, not every one. The sample contains a few hundred thousand clones, over 20% of which appear only once. The sequenced sample was naive CD4+ T cells from blood. These receptors were obtained from a woman aged 40 to 50 with type 1 diabetes.

A few counts support this clone. The gene calls are TRBV6-5 and TRBJ1-1, with D unclear. CDR1 MNHEY and CDR2 SVGAGI come from the germline V gene. The V end lost 2 bases, the J end lost 7 bases, and 14 bases lay between the germline ends. This CDR3 contains 14 residues. The CDR3 is CASSYLLGGSEAFF. The DNA for the CDR3 is TGTGCCAGCAGTTACCTTCTGGGAGGGAGTGAAGCTTTCTTT.

For this clone: Other DNA sequences within the sample encode an identical CDR3. This rearrangement joins TRBV7-3 to TRBJ2-1, with D perhaps matching TRBD1 (6 bases). The CDR3 sequence is 13 residues long. CDR1 is SGHTA and CDR2 is FQGTGA in the germline V gene. V lost 5 bases, J lost 4 bases, and 9 bases lay in between. The CDR3, as DNA: TGTGCCAGCAGCCCGGGGACATACAATGAGCAGTTCTTC. Its translation is CASSPGTYNEQFF.

The table lists this clone with a few counts. This chain links TRBV7-2 with TRBJ2-5; no clear D. There are 14 residues in the CDR3. The germline V and J ends were trimmed by 3 bases and 1 base, with 9 bases remaining between them. From germline, CDR1 is SGHTA and CDR2 FQGNSA. CDR3: CASSFAGPQETQYF. The CDR3 bases are TGTGCCAGCAGCTTTGCTGGGCCCCAAGAGACCCAGTACTTC.

The chain employs TRBV30 and TRBJ1-1; 8 bases agree with TRBD1. This CDR3 region has 16 residues. CDR1 and CDR2 from the germline V gene are GTSNPN and SVGIG (reference sequence). The V gene end was trimmed by 2 bases and the J gene end by 0 bases; junction bases not matched to a gene: 8. The CDR3 loop reads CAWSRTGKNMNTEAFF. For the CDR3, the DNA is TGTGCCTGGAGTCGGACAGGGAAAAACATGAACACTGAAGCTTTCTTT.

V is TRBV7-2 and J is TRBJ2-1; D might be TRBD2 (6 bases). Germline V gives CDR1 SGHTA, CDR2 FQGNSA. This CDR3 is 12 amino acids long. V was cut by 4 bases and J by 5 bases, with 6 bases left in between. DNA of the CDR3: TGTGCCAGCAGCTCGGGGGACAATGAGCAGTTCTTC. Its translation: CASSSGDNEQFF.

The chain joins TRBV23-1 to TRBJ1-5, with D maybe TRBD1 (6 bases). TRBV23-1 is an ORF for which the function is uncertain. This CDR3 has 14 amino acids. The V and J ends lost 8 bases and 4 bases respectively, with 15 bases between them. The CDR3 spells CASLQGRLNQPQHF. The DNA of the CDR3 is TGCGCCAGCTTACAGGGAAGACTTAATCAGCCCCAGCATTTT.

This sequence joins TRBV25-1 and TRBJ1-1, with D maybe TRBD1 (6 bases). Germline V gives CDR1 MGHDK, CDR2 SYGVNS. This CDR3 has 16 amino acids. V dropped 6 bases and J dropped 6 bases, with 23 bases sitting between them. CDR3 sequence reads: CASRPNTGTIISEAFF. CDR3 coding DNA: TGTGCCAGCAGACCCAATACCGGGACAATAATTTCTGAAGCTTTCTTT.

The CDR3 sequence is CASSPTGDLYGYTF. The CDR3 region has the DNA TGTGCCAGCTCACCAACAGGGGACCTCTATGGCTACACCTTC. The chain links TRBV18 to TRBJ1-2; 7 positions match TRBD1. This CDR3 contains 14 residues. Per germline, CDR1 KGHSH and CDR2 LQKENI. V lost 2 bases and J lost 4; bases outside the gene matches: 4.